Below are 8 T cell receptor beta chains sequenced from a single sample in a study of T-cell reconstitution after alpha-beta-depleted transplantation in children. Unique molecular identifiers were incorporated into the prepared TCRbeta library. A single record per CDR3 protein comes from TCRdb applying MiXCR to the PCR reads. The sample has about 610,000 distinct CDR3 sequences; under 12% are singletons. The specimen comprised PBMCs from the stem cell graft donor, sampled from the stem cell graft. The receptors shown here come from a human donor who donated a stem cell graft to a child with acute myeloid leukemia.

This clonotype has a handful of counts. This sequence joins TRBV5-4 and TRBJ2-3; TRBD1 agrees at 10 bases. This CDR3 has 15 amino acids. After removal of 3 bases from V and 3 bases from J, the junction contained 4 bases not matched to a gene. Germline V lookup: CDR1 SGHNT, CDR2 YYREEE (reference sequence). CDR3: CASSWGQGWTDTQYF. CDR3 bases: TGTGCCAGCAGCTGGGGACAGGGGTGGACAGATACGCAGTATTTT.

In nucleotides, the CDR3 is TGTGCCAGAAGGCTAGGCGGGGGGCAGCCCACAGATACGCAGTATTTT. This codes for CARRLGGGQPTDTQYF. This sequence joins TRBV28 and TRBJ2-3, with 8 bases aligning to TRBD2. Per the germline V gene, CDR1 is MDHEN and CDR2 is SYDVKM. The ends lost 9 bases at V and 2 bases at J; junction bases unmatched: 13. CDR3 length: 16 residues.

The table lists this clonotype with many counts. V usage is TRBV7-6 and J usage is TRBJ1-4; D uncertain. With 1 base removed from V and 7 bases from J, the gap between germline ends came to 10 bases. This CDR3 has 14 amino acids. Germline values: CDR1 SGHVS, CDR2 FNYEAQ. CDR3 in amino acids: CASSLGRVGEKLFF. The CDR3 DNA is TGTGCCAGCAGCTTAGGCCGGGTGGGTGAAAAACTGTTTTTT.

This rearrangement joins TRBV12-3 or TRBV12-4 to TRBJ2-5; 8 bases map to TRBD2. Germline trimming cut 5 bases from V and 5 bases from J; bases unmatched to any gene: 10. This CDR3 spans 15 amino acids. CDR3: CASSGEVRTSETQYF. CDR3 coding DNA: TGTGCCAGCAGTGGGGAGGTGCGGACTAGCGAGACCCAGTACTTC.

This chain connects TRBV29-1 to TRBJ2-5, with D hard to call. V was pared by 4 bases and J by 3 bases, with 9 bases between. Germline values: CDR1 SQVTM, CDR2 ANQGSEA. The CDR3 runs to 12 residues. The CDR3 nucleotides are TGCAGCGTTGGTGGGTCGGAAGAGACCCAGTACTTC. Translating it yields CSVGGSEETQYF.

J is TRBJ2-1 and V is TRBV30, with TRBD1 matching over 9 bases. The junction had 4 bases not matched to a gene; V was cut back by 0 bases and J by 10 bases. The CDR3 has 13 residues. Germline V gene sequence: CDR1 GTSNPN, CDR2 SVGIG (reference sequence). CDR3 protein: CAWSVQGAMEQFF. The CDR3 DNA reads TGTGCCTGGAGTGTACAGGGGGCAATGGAGCAGTTCTTC.

The chain couples TRBV6-6 to TRBJ2-1; D ambiguous. Germline CDR1 MNHNY, CDR2 SVGAGI (reference sequence). Trimming cost V 0 bases and J 10 bases, with 4 bases left between them. This CDR3 has 11 amino acids. In DNA form, the CDR3 reads TGTGCCAGCAGTTACTCAAGGGAGCAGTTCTTC. As protein: CASSYSREQFF.

This clonotype was observed a handful of times. The J gene is TRBJ1-1, the V gene TRBV29-1; TRBD1 might be the D (5 bases). Per germline, CDR1 SQVTM and CDR2 ANQGSEA. CDR3 length equals 14 residues. Trimming pared 3 bases from V and 5 bases from J, leaving 16 bases between. For the CDR3, the DNA is TGCAGCGTTGAGCTGGGGGGTTTGTATACTGAAGCTTTCTTT. Amino acids: CSVELGGLYTEAFF.